This T cell receptor beta chain was identified during a study of shared clonotypes between healthy human individuals. Background on the study: Participating donors consisted of a couple of women and a few men aged 18 to 49. Study results and caveats: The represented genetic and exposure-history diversity was limited by the small number of donors. The generation probabilities recorded for non-shared clonotypes fell below those of clonotypes shared by all four donors.

The V and J ends lost 5 bases and 7 bases, in that order; junction bases with no gene match: 10. The CDR3 totals 15 residues. The germline gives CDR1 PRHDT, CDR2 FYEKMQ (reference sequence). Genomic DNA per cell subset filled all wells of several immunoSEQ plates. Profiled with immunoSEQ multiplex PCR; TCRdb holds only in-frame clones, not every one. The sample gives about 700,000 clones, about 90% of which show up once; roughly 22% is in the top ten. Naive CD8 cells lacked CD45RO and underwent positive selection for CCR7, leaving out terminally differentiated effector memory CD45RA+ cells. A remark on this clone: Its antigen is not identified.

The specimen sequenced was naive CD8+ T cells sorted from blood. The receptor comes from a man aged 25-45 years in good health. This sequence joins TRBV13 and TRBJ2-7; 11 bases line up with TRBD1. The CDR3 region is CASSPSGQGVWEQYF. CDR3 DNA: TGTGCCAGCAGCCCTTCGGGACAGGGGGTTTGGGAGCAGTACTTC.